These 21 T cell receptor beta chains came from one sample sequenced in a study of blood T cell repertoires in COVID-19. Repertoires were generated with immunoSEQ multiplex PCR, while TCRdb's copy carries only in-frame clones and drops some. The sample lists around 300,000 clones, roughly 90% occurring once. The sequencing input was peripheral blood. These receptors originate from a woman in her fifties or sixties with active or convalescent COVID-19.

The rearrangement links TRBV30 to TRBJ2-7; 9 nucleotides align to TRBD1. Per the germline V gene, CDR1 is GTSNPN and CDR2 is SVGIG (reference sequence). The CDR3 contains 15 residues. Trimming took 3 bases from V and 2 from J; bases not matched to a gene: 8. For the CDR3, the DNA is TGTGCCTGGAGACCCGGGACAGGGAAGGCCTACGAGCAGTACTTC. Its protein is CAWRPGTGKAYEQYF.

This clone has just one count. The chain combines TRBV15 with TRBJ1-6; D is undetermined. Germline CDR1 reads LNHNV; CDR2 reads YYDKDF (reference sequence). Trimming removed 1 base from V and 15 bases from J, with 10 bases in between. This CDR3 is built from 12 residues. The CDR3 region has the DNA TGTGCCACCAGCAGAGTTGGAGACCTCCTCCACTTT. Its translation is CATSRVGDLLHF.

J is TRBJ2-7 and V is TRBV6-5, with D tentatively TRBD1 (6 bases). The CDR3 is made up of 15 amino acids. The germline V gene has CDR1 MNHEY and CDR2 SVGAGI. Trimming stripped 5 bases from V and 4 bases from J, with 18 bases between. CDR3 bases: TGTGCCAGCAGTAACCCCCGGGACAAACCTTACGAGCAGTACTTC. Its translation is CASSNPRDKPYEQYF.

V and J are TRBV5-1 and TRBJ2-5; tentative D call: TRBD1 (5 bases). The germline V gene encodes CDR1 SGHRS and CDR2 YFSETQ. The CDR3 extends over 15 amino acids. Trimming removed 0 bases from V and 0 bases from J, with 9 bases in between. In nucleotides, the CDR3 is TGCGCCAGCAGCTTGGGGGGCCAGTACCAAGAGACCCAGTACTTC. This sequence encodes CASSLGGQYQETQYF.

V and J are TRBV5-5 and TRBJ2-7, with 7 positions matching TRBD1. This CDR3 region has 14 residues. Germline V lookup: CDR1 SGHKS, CDR2 YYEKEE (reference sequence). After removal of 3 bases from V and 1 base from J, the junction contained 4 bases not matched to a gene. The CDR3 DNA sequence: TGTGCCAGCAGCTGGGGCAGGGGGTCCTACGAGCAGTACTTC. Its translation: CASSWGRGSYEQYF.

This chain joins TRBV5-5 and TRBJ1-2; the match to TRBD1 covers 7 bases. The germline CDR1 and CDR2 sequences are SGHKS and YYEKEE (reference sequence). J gave up 0 bases and V 0 bases, and 5 bases lay outside the gene matches. The CDR3 covers 16 residues. This chain's CDR3 is CASSLETGVANYGYTF. CDR3 coding DNA: TGTGCCAGCAGCTTGGAAACAGGGGTGGCTAACTATGGCTACACCTTC.

The V gene is TRBV28, the J gene TRBJ1-2; D is unclear. V lost 4 bases, J lost 1 base, and 16 bases lay in between. Per germline, CDR1 MDHEN and CDR2 SYDVKM. The CDR3 is made up of 16 amino acids. The CDR3 sequence: CASSSAPGLYNYGYTF. CDR3 sequence (DNA): TGTGCCAGCAGTTCGGCCCCAGGCCTATATAACTATGGCTACACCTTC.

The V and J genes are TRBV5-1 and TRBJ2-7; possible D gene TRBD1, 6 bases. Trimming removed 2 bases at V and 5 bases at J, with 20 bases between. CDR3 length equals 16 residues. Looked up from germline, CDR1 is SGHRS and CDR2 is YFSETQ. CDR3 bases: TGCGCCAGCAGCTTAATTGGGGGACAAGTGAGTCACGAGCAGTACTTC. This translates into CASSLIGGQVSHEQYF. The complete variable domain, with remaining parts taken from reference TRBV5-1 and TRBJ2-7, reads KAGVTQTPRYLIKTRGQQVTLSCSPISGHRSVSWYQQTPGQGLQFLFEYFSETQRNKGNFPGRFSGRQFSNSRSEMNVSTLELGDSALYLCASSLIGGQVSHEQYFGPGTRLTVT.

The chain is built from TRBV3-1 (or the pseudogene TRBV3-2) and TRBJ2-7; D unresolved. Trimming shortened V by 4 bases and J by 3 bases, and 13 bases separated the two germline ends. The CDR3 is made up of 14 amino acids. CDR1 is LGHDT and CDR2 is YNNKEL in the germline V gene (reference sequence). The CDR3 is CASSPTRISYEQYF. The DNA of the CDR3 is TGTGCCAGCAGCCCCACCAGGATCAGCTACGAGCAGTACTTC.

This clone was picked up one time. A much bigger clone sits one base away, suggesting this may be a read error. In the same sample, other DNA sequences code for this CDR3. V and J are TRBV7-9 and TRBJ2-2; weak D call: TRBD1 (6 bases). This CDR3 is 15 amino acids long. Trimming removed 9 bases from V and 4 bases from J, with 18 bases in between. The germline gives CDR1 SEHNR, CDR2 FQNEAQ (reference sequence). The CDR3 bases are TGTGCCAGTAAACAGGGAGCAGGGTTCACCGGGGAGCTGTTTTTT. Its protein product is CASKQGAGFTGELFF.

The chain employs TRBV7-9 and TRBJ1-2, with D uncertain. The CDR3 totals 14 residues. Germline V gene data show CDR1 as SEHNR and CDR2 as FQNEAQ (reference sequence). V was trimmed by 0 bases and J by 8 bases, leaving 13 bases between them. The DNA of the CDR3 is TGTGCCAGCAGCTTAGCGCGGACTCAAAACGGCTACACCTTC. Its translation is CASSLARTQNGYTF.

This chain links TRBV11-2 with TRBJ1-2; no clear D. This CDR3 comprises 13 residues. Germline V gene sequence: CDR1 SGHAT, CDR2 FQNNGV. Trimming pared 7 bases from V and 0 bases from J, leaving 9 bases between. CDR3 bases: TGTGCCAGCACTGCGGATGCTAACTATGGCTACACCTTC. As protein: CASTADANYGYTF. Based on the CDR3 plus reference TRBV11-2 and TRBJ1-2, the full variable domain is EAGVAQSPRYKIIEKRQSVAFWCNPISGHATLYWYQQILGQGPKLLIQFQNNGVVDDSQLPKDRFSAERLKGVDSTLKIQPAKLEDSAVYLCASTADANYGYTFGSGTRLTVV.

This clone appeared a few times. V and J are TRBV12-3 or TRBV12-4 and TRBJ2-2; D is ambiguous. This CDR3 spans 13 amino acids. V gave up 6 bases and J gave up 5 bases, with 10 bases separating them. CDR3: CASRQSVTGELFF. The CDR3 bases are TGTGCCAGCAGACAGAGTGTGACCGGGGAGCTGTTTTTT.

This clone turned up a few times. The chain uses TRBV14 and TRBJ2-7; no clear D. Per germline, CDR1 SGHDN and CDR2 FVKESK. CDR3 length: 11 amino acids. Trimming removed 8 bases at V and 3 bases at J, with 8 bases between. This chain's CDR3 is CASLRIYEQYF. CDR3 nucleotides: TGTGCCAGCCTGAGGATCTACGAGCAGTACTTC. The entire variable domain, with the rest obtained from reference TRBV14 and TRBJ2-7, is as follows: EAGVTQFPSHSVIEKGQTVTLRCDPISGHDNLYWYRRVMGKEIKFLLHFVKESKQDESGMPNNRFLAERTGGTYSTLKVQPAELEDSGVYFCASLRIYEQYFGPGTRLTVT.

The chain recombines TRBV30 with TRBJ2-2, with TRBD1 matching 11 bases. V dropped 4 bases and J dropped 5; count of bases not matched to a gene: 3. The CDR3 is made up of 14 amino acids. In germline, CDR1 is GTSNPN, CDR2 SVGIG (reference sequence). The CDR3 coding sequence is TGTGCCTGGACCGGGACAGGGGGAACCGGGGAGCTGTTTTTT. Its translation: CAWTGTGGTGELFF.

The J gene is TRBJ2-3, the V gene TRBV7-2, with TRBD2 identical over 14 bases. The CDR3 totals 18 residues. J was trimmed by 3 bases and V by 5 bases; bases with no gene match: 10. From germline, CDR1 is SGHTA and CDR2 FQGNSA. For the CDR3, the DNA is TGTGCCAGCAGCCCCCGAACGACTAGCGGGAGGGGGACAGATACGCAGTATTTT. Amino acid sequence: CASSPRTTSGRGTDTQYF. Looking up the rest from reference TRBV7-2 and TRBJ2-3 gives the full variable domain: GAGVSQSPSNKVTEKGKDVELRCDPISGHTALYWYRQSLGQGLEFLIYFQGNSAPDKSGLPSDRFSAERTGGSVSTLTIQRTQQEDSAVYLCASSPRTTSGRGTDTQYFGPGTRLTVL.

This chain joins TRBV4-3 and TRBJ2-3, with D possibly TRBD1 on 5 matching bases. Germline loops: CDR1 LGHNA, CDR2 YSLEER. This CDR3 comprises 16 residues. The ends were cut back, 0 bases at V and 2 bases at J, with 12 bases in the middle. The CDR3 nucleotides are TGCGCCAGCAGCCAAGAAGGGGTCCAAACCACAGATACGCAGTATTTT. Translation gives CASSQEGVQTTDTQYF.

The rearrangement uses TRBV6-5 and TRBJ2-2; tentatively, D is TRBD2 (6 bases). The CDR3 contains 14 residues. Trimming took off 7 bases at V and 1 base at J, with 10 bases between the two ends. Germline V lookup: CDR1 MNHEY, CDR2 SVGAGI. The DNA of the CDR3 is TGTGCCAGCAAGTTGGGAGGGAACACCGGGGAGCTGTTTTTT. Amino acids: CASKLGGNTGELFF.

V is TRBV4-3 and J is TRBJ1-3; tentative D call: TRBD1 (6 bases). V lost 0 bases, J lost 2 bases, and 11 bases lay in between. Germline CDR1 and CDR2: LGHNA and YSLEER. The CDR3 runs to 16 residues. DNA of the CDR3: TGCGCCAGCAGCCAAGAGGTCGGGGGGCCTGGAAACACCATATATTTT. This encodes CASSQEVGGPGNTIYF.

This clone was counted only a few times. The chain has TRBV2 and TRBJ1-1; 9 bases line up with TRBD1. J gave up 2 bases and V 4 bases, and 2 bases lay outside the gene matches. The CDR3 length is 14 residues. Germline V lookup: CDR1 SNHLY, CDR2 FYNNEI. The CDR3 loop is CASSVTGGNTEAFF. DNA of the CDR3: TGTGCCAGCAGTGTAACAGGGGGCAACACTGAAGCTTTCTTT.

This clone was picked up many times. The rearrangement uses TRBV2 and TRBJ1-4, with D tentatively TRBD1 (5 bases). Trimming removed 2 bases from V and 6 bases from J, with 13 bases in between. Germline CDR1 is SNHLY and CDR2 is FYNNEI. The CDR3 has 15 residues. This CDR3 reads CASSEWAGIYEKLFF. The CDR3 DNA follows: TGTGCCAGCAGTGAATGGGCAGGGATTTATGAAAAACTGTTTTTT.